This T cell receptor (beta chain) came from a study of blood T cell repertoires in COVID-19. Study-wide context: Acute and convalescent COVID-19 samples came from the United States, Italy and Spain. PBMCs, B-cell-depleted T cells, or T cells were the source of the cDNA or gDNA that made up the material.

Germline CDR1 and CDR2: SGDLS and YYNGEE. V lost 4 bases, J lost 3 bases, and 13 bases stayed unmatched. This CDR3 has 19 residues. Methods used by the authors: Counts of nucleated cells, estimated from reference gene primer amplification, were obtained. Clones were sequenced by immunoSEQ multiplex PCR, and TCRdb holds only the in-frame ones, with some missing. The DNA gave D and trimming, while V, J and clone size come from that table. The table lists 100,000 to 150,000 clones, roughly 88% of them singletons. The V and J genes are TRBV9 and TRBJ2-3; TRBD2 matches at 14 bases. The receptor comes from a human donor in a cohort sampled during active COVID-19. Specimen: peripheral blood. The CDR3 region has the DNA TGTGCCAGCAGCTCTGACCCGGGACTAGCGGGAGTAGGGACAGATACGCAGTATTTT. Amino acids: CASSSDPGLAGVGTDTQYF.